A selection of T cell receptor beta chains follows, all from one sample in a study of cytomegalovirus exposure and HLA in healthy donors. Here immunoSEQ multiplex PCR was the method, and the copy in TCRdb shows in-frame clones only, minus some. Here the sample spans about 200,000 clones, 86% being singletons. Material for sequencing was PBMCs. These receptor sequences come from a woman in her twenties or thirties in good health and CMV-seronegative. CDR3s include the opening cysteine and the closing phenylalanine or tryptophan. D genes are given only for firm matches. Where a row states a size, it is once, few, many or the class of an expanded clone; other rows omit it.

j_call: TRBJ2-5
clone_size: .
d_call: .
v_call: TRBV28
cdr3_aa: CASSHRRGAGVETQYF
cdr3_nt: TGTGCCAGCAGTCACCGTAGGGGGGCGGGAGTAGAGACCCAGTACTTC

j_call: TRBJ2-2
clone_size: .
d_call: .
v_call: TRBV15
cdr3_aa: CATSSPEQYGELFF
cdr3_nt: TGTGCCACCAGCAGCCCCGAACAATACGGGGAGCTGTTTTTT

j_call: TRBJ2-2
clone_size: few
d_call: TRBD2
v_call: TRBV5-1
cdr3_aa: CASSMDPGLAGGPGGELFF
cdr3_nt: TGCGCCAGCAGCATGGACCCGGGACTAGCGGGAGGACCTGGCGGGGAGCTGTTTTTT

j_call: TRBJ1-5
clone_size: .
d_call: TRBD1
v_call: TRBV19
cdr3_aa: CASTLHGQGSPQHF
cdr3_nt: TGTGCCAGTACCCTACACGGACAGGGTTCGCCCCAGCATTTT

j_call: TRBJ2-5
clone_size: .
d_call: .
v_call: TRBV6-5
cdr3_aa: CASGTGWGSQETQYF
cdr3_nt: TGTGCCAGCGGTACCGGGTGGGGCAGCCAAGAGACCCAGTACTTC

j_call: TRBJ2-7
clone_size: .
d_call: .
v_call: TRBV5-1
cdr3_aa: CASSQGRGSYEQYF
cdr3_nt: TGCGCCAGCAGTCAGGGCAGGGGCTCCTACGAGCAGTACTTC

j_call: TRBJ2-5
clone_size: few
d_call: .
v_call: TRBV5-1
cdr3_aa: CASSLAGGEETQYF
cdr3_nt: TGCGCCAGCAGCTTGGCCGGCGGGGAAGAGACCCAGTACTTC

j_call: TRBJ2-2
clone_size: .
d_call: .
v_call: TRBV10-3
cdr3_aa: CAIAAAGVTTGELFF
cdr3_nt: TGTGCCATCGCTGCTGCAGGGGTCACAACCGGGGAGCTGTTTTTT

j_call: TRBJ1-5
clone_size: .
d_call: .
v_call: TRBV2
cdr3_aa: CASSDEVNQPQHF
cdr3_nt: TGTGCCAGCAGTGATGAGGTCAATCAGCCCCAGCATTTT

j_call: TRBJ1-5
clone_size: once
d_call: .
v_call: TRBV6-1
cdr3_aa: CASSSGVHQPQHF
cdr3_nt: TGTGCCAGCAGTTCCGGGGTTCATCAGCCCCAGCATTTT

j_call: TRBJ2-7
clone_size: .
d_call: .
v_call: TRBV4-1
cdr3_aa: CASSQGPGLNEQYF
cdr3_nt: TGCGCCAGCAGCCAAGGCCCAGGGTTAAACGAGCAGTACTTC

j_call: TRBJ2-7
clone_size: .
d_call: .
v_call: TRBV5-1
cdr3_aa: CASSLRDTTYEQYF
cdr3_nt: TGCGCCAGCAGCCTCCGGGACACCACCTACGAGCAGTACTTC

j_call: TRBJ2-7
clone_size: .
d_call: .
v_call: TRBV2
cdr3_aa: CASSEGTAISLYEQYF
cdr3_nt: TGTGCCAGCAGTGAAGGGACAGCTATTTCGCTCTACGAGCAGTACTTC

j_call: TRBJ2-3
clone_size: .
d_call: .
v_call: TRBV19
cdr3_aa: CASTAGASTDTQYF
cdr3_nt: TGTGCCAGTACTGCGGGGGCCTCCACAGATACGCAGTATTTT

j_call: TRBJ1-5
clone_size: .
d_call: TRBD1
v_call: TRBV28
cdr3_aa: CASTDPQGDRPQHF
cdr3_nt: TGTGCCAGCACCGACCCCCAGGGGGACCGGCCCCAGCATTTT

j_call: TRBJ2-4
clone_size: .
d_call: .
v_call: TRBV7-6
cdr3_aa: CASSKLAPGYIQYF
cdr3_nt: TGTGCCAGCAGCAAACTAGCCCCAGGGTACATTCAGTACTTC

j_call: TRBJ2-7
clone_size: .
d_call: .
v_call: TRBV2
cdr3_aa: CASSGGSRRGEQYF
cdr3_nt: TGTGCCAGCAGCGGTGGGTCCCGCCGAGGGGAGCAGTACTTC

j_call: TRBJ2-1
clone_size: .
d_call: .
v_call: TRBV6-5
cdr3_aa: CASSYSLLSSYNEQFF
cdr3_nt: TGTGCCAGCAGTTACTCCTTACTAAGCTCCTACAATGAGCAGTTCTTC

j_call: TRBJ1-4
clone_size: once
d_call: .
v_call: TRBV5-1
cdr3_aa: CASSEGGGEKLFF
cdr3_nt: TGCGCCAGCAGCGAGGGGGGGGGAGAAAAACTGTTTTTT

j_call: TRBJ1-5
clone_size: .
d_call: .
v_call: TRBV7-9
cdr3_aa: CASSHYRGRGYDQPQHF
cdr3_nt: TGTGCCAGCAGCCACTACCGGGGCAGGGGTTACGATCAGCCCCAGCATTTT

j_call: TRBJ2-7
clone_size: .
d_call: TRBD1
v_call: TRBV2
cdr3_aa: CASSGQGDEQYF
cdr3_nt: TGTGCCAGCAGTGGACAGGGGGACGAGCAGTACTTC

j_call: TRBJ2-1
clone_size: .
d_call: TRBD1
v_call: TRBV5-1
cdr3_aa: CASSLVGTGSNEQFF
cdr3_nt: TGCGCCAGCAGCTTGGTGGGGACAGGGAGCAATGAGCAGTTCTTC

j_call: TRBJ2-7
clone_size: .
d_call: TRBD1
v_call: TRBV7-2
cdr3_aa: CASSLWAGGDEQYF
cdr3_nt: TGTGCCAGCAGCTTGTGGGCAGGGGGCGACGAGCAGTACTTC

j_call: TRBJ2-7
clone_size: .
d_call: .
v_call: TRBV5-6
cdr3_aa: CASSLGPTESYEQYF
cdr3_nt: TGTGCCAGCAGCTTGGGTCCTACAGAATCCTACGAGCAGTACTTC

j_call: TRBJ2-4
clone_size: .
d_call: .
v_call: TRBV27
cdr3_aa: CASSSRLEIPKNIQYF
cdr3_nt: TGTGCCAGCAGTTCCCGACTGGAGATCCCCAAAAACATTCAGTACTTC

j_call: TRBJ2-1
clone_size: .
d_call: TRBD2
v_call: TRBV2
cdr3_aa: CASSEGGGSYNEQFF
cdr3_nt: TGTGCCAGCAGTGAAGGCGGGGGCTCCTACAATGAGCAGTTCTTC

j_call: TRBJ2-7
clone_size: .
d_call: TRBD1
v_call: TRBV7-9
cdr3_aa: CASSRTGLIYEQYF
cdr3_nt: TGTGCCAGCAGCAGGACAGGGTTAATCTACGAGCAGTACTTC

j_call: TRBJ1-3
clone_size: .
d_call: .
v_call: TRBV6-1
cdr3_aa: CASSEGSGTGNTIYF
cdr3_nt: TGTGCCAGCAGTGAAGGGTCAGGGACTGGAAACACCATATATTTT

j_call: TRBJ2-2
clone_size: .
d_call: .
v_call: TRBV19
cdr3_aa: CASSITRDTGELFF
cdr3_nt: TGTGCCAGTAGTATTACTAGGGACACCGGGGAGCTGTTTTTT

j_call: TRBJ1-4
clone_size: .
d_call: TRBD1
v_call: TRBV5-8
cdr3_aa: CASSLGGQGNEKLFF
cdr3_nt: TGTGCCAGCAGCTTGGGGGGACAGGGCAATGAAAAACTGTTTTTT

j_call: TRBJ2-3
clone_size: .
d_call: .
v_call: TRBV5-5
cdr3_aa: CASSVQITDTQYF
cdr3_nt: TGTGCCAGCAGCGTTCAGATCACAGATACGCAGTATTTT

j_call: TRBJ2-7
clone_size: .
d_call: .
v_call: TRBV7-9
cdr3_aa: CASSLLVNRDLELYEQYF
cdr3_nt: TGTGCCAGCAGCTTATTGGTGAACCGGGACTTGGAACTTTACGAGCAGTACTTC

j_call: TRBJ2-7
clone_size: once
d_call: .
v_call: TRBV2
cdr3_aa: CASSDRERYEQYF
cdr3_nt: TGTGCCAGCAGTGACAGGGAACGCTACGAGCAGTACTTC

j_call: TRBJ2-7
clone_size: .
d_call: .
v_call: TRBV18
cdr3_aa: CASSPPSQAAYEQYF
cdr3_nt: TGTGCCAGCTCACCACCCAGCCAGGCCGCCTACGAGCAGTACTTC

j_call: TRBJ2-1
clone_size: .
d_call: TRBD2
v_call: TRBV4-1
cdr3_aa: CASSRLAGDWDEQFF
cdr3_nt: TGCGCCAGCAGCCGTCTAGCGGGGGACTGGGATGAGCAGTTCTTC

j_call: TRBJ2-1
clone_size: .
d_call: TRBD1
v_call: TRBV10-2
cdr3_aa: CASSPWGDRGLTEQFF
cdr3_nt: TGCGCCAGCAGTCCCTGGGGGGACAGGGGGCTGACTGAGCAGTTCTTC

j_call: TRBJ2-5
clone_size: .
d_call: .
v_call: TRBV5-6
cdr3_aa: CASSLVLQETQYF
cdr3_nt: TGTGCCAGCAGCTTGGTTCTCCAAGAGACCCAGTACTTC

j_call: TRBJ2-5
clone_size: .
d_call: .
v_call: TRBV4-2
cdr3_aa: CASSQTVQETQYF
cdr3_nt: TGTGCCAGCAGCCAGACAGTCCAAGAGACCCAGTACTTC

j_call: TRBJ1-6
clone_size: .
d_call: .
v_call: TRBV5-1
cdr3_aa: CASSLGLGIGPLHF
cdr3_nt: TGCGCCAGCAGCTTAGGACTGGGAATTGGACCCCTCCACTTT

j_call: TRBJ1-1
clone_size: .
d_call: .
v_call: TRBV19
cdr3_aa: CASSGGVLNTEAFF
cdr3_nt: TGTGCCAGTAGTGGAGGGGTATTGAACACTGAAGCTTTCTTT

j_call: TRBJ2-3
clone_size: .
d_call: .
v_call: TRBV18
cdr3_aa: CASSPPYGSTDTQYF
cdr3_nt: TGTGCCAGCTCACCACCGTACGGGAGCACAGATACGCAGTATTTT

j_call: TRBJ2-7
clone_size: .
d_call: .
v_call: TRBV19
cdr3_aa: CASSIGFKGRLSSYEQYF
cdr3_nt: TGTGCCAGTAGTATAGGCTTTAAGGGGCGCTTGAGCTCCTACGAGCAGTACTTC

j_call: TRBJ2-7
clone_size: .
d_call: TRBD1
v_call: TRBV5-1
cdr3_aa: CASSLNSGTGLYEQYF
cdr3_nt: TGCGCCAGCAGCTTGAACTCCGGGACAGGGCTATACGAGCAGTACTTC

j_call: TRBJ1-1
clone_size: .
d_call: .
v_call: TRBV11-1
cdr3_aa: CASRGQLNTEAFF
cdr3_nt: TGTGCCAGCAGGGGGCAGCTGAACACTGAAGCTTTCTTT

j_call: TRBJ1-4
clone_size: .
d_call: .
v_call: TRBV27
cdr3_aa: CASSLHNEKLFF
cdr3_nt: TGTGCCAGCAGTTTACATAATGAAAAACTGTTTTTT

j_call: TRBJ1-1
clone_size: .
d_call: TRBD1
v_call: TRBV10-1
cdr3_aa: CASSGDREAEAFF
cdr3_nt: TGCGCCAGCAGTGGGGACAGGGAGGCTGAAGCTTTCTTT

j_call: TRBJ2-3
clone_size: .
d_call: .
v_call: TRBV5-1
cdr3_aa: CASSTPGTTKKRTDTQYF
cdr3_nt: TGCGCCAGCAGCACCCCCGGGACAACCAAAAAGAGGACAGATACGCAGTATTTT

j_call: TRBJ2-1
clone_size: .
d_call: .
v_call: TRBV19
cdr3_aa: CASTSGAGRSYNEQFF
cdr3_nt: TGTGCCAGTACCTCCGGCGCGGGACGCTCCTACAATGAGCAGTTCTTC

j_call: TRBJ1-5
clone_size: .
d_call: .
v_call: TRBV2
cdr3_aa: CASRLHRDQPQHF
cdr3_nt: TGTGCCAGCAGGCTACACAGGGATCAGCCCCAGCATTTT

j_call: TRBJ2-1
clone_size: .
d_call: TRBD2
v_call: TRBV27
cdr3_aa: CASSLTSGRSFSYNEQFF
cdr3_nt: TGTGCCAGCAGTTTGACTAGCGGGAGGTCTTTCTCCTACAATGAGCAGTTCTTC

j_call: TRBJ2-1
clone_size: .
d_call: .
v_call: TRBV6-1
cdr3_aa: CASSPGVARGNEQFF
cdr3_nt: TGTGCCAGCAGTCCGGGGGTAGCGAGAGGCAATGAGCAGTTCTTC

j_call: TRBJ2-7
clone_size: .
d_call: .
v_call: TRBV14
cdr3_aa: CASSQDLQGGFHF
cdr3_nt: TGTGCCAGCAGCCAAGATCTGCAGGGGGGCTTTCACTTC

j_call: TRBJ2-7
clone_size: once
d_call: .
v_call: TRBV7-8
cdr3_aa: CASRPHREPVVPYF
cdr3_nt: TGTGCCAGCAGACCCCACCGGGAGCCTGTCGTCCCGTACTTC

j_call: TRBJ2-7
clone_size: .
d_call: TRBD1
v_call: TRBV29-1
cdr3_aa: CSVGTGGFYEQYF
cdr3_nt: TGCAGCGTTGGGACAGGGGGTTTTTACGAGCAGTACTTC

j_call: TRBJ2-7
clone_size: .
d_call: TRBD1
v_call: TRBV28
cdr3_aa: CASSLTIRTGSYEQYF
cdr3_nt: TGTGCCAGCAGTTTAACGATCCGGACAGGGTCCTACGAGCAGTACTTC

j_call: TRBJ2-7
clone_size: .
d_call: TRBD2
v_call: TRBV7-8
cdr3_aa: CASSLALAGDRKQYF
cdr3_nt: TGTGCCAGCAGCTTAGCCTTAGCGGGAGACAGGAAGCAGTACTTC

j_call: TRBJ2-3
clone_size: .
d_call: TRBD1
v_call: TRBV15
cdr3_aa: CATSTDRGRLSTDTQYF
cdr3_nt: TGTGCCACCAGCACCGACAGGGGGCGTCTCTCCACAGATACGCAGTATTTT

j_call: TRBJ2-1
clone_size: .
d_call: .
v_call: TRBV12-2
cdr3_aa: CASRFYSGSSYNEQFF
cdr3_nt: TGTGCAAGTCGCTTCTATAGCGGGAGTTCCTACAATGAGCAGTTCTTC

j_call: TRBJ1-1
clone_size: .
d_call: .
v_call: TRBV30
cdr3_aa: CAWSELRGTGAFF
cdr3_nt: TGTGCCTGGAGTGAGTTGCGGGGCACCGGAGCTTTCTTT